Listed below are T cell receptor beta chains from one sample, sequenced in a study of shared clonotypes between healthy human individuals. Libraries were prepared by immunoSEQ multiplex PCR; TCRdb keeps only in-frame clonotypes and omits some of them. The table shows approximately 640,000 clones, with roughly 70% occurring only once. Sequenced input: memory CD4+ T cells sorted from blood. These receptors were taken from a woman aged 30 to 39 in good health. CDR3s include the opening cysteine and the closing phenylalanine or tryptophan. The order of the fields is V gene, J gene, D gene, clone size, CDR3 protein, CDR3 DNA. A D gene is named only where the DNA matches it firmly. Where a row states a size, it is once, few, many or the class of an expanded clone; other rows omit it.

>TRBV27|TRBJ1-1|-|-
CASSITGKGTEAFF
TGTGCCAGCAGTATAACAGGGAAAGGTACTGAAGCTTTCTTT
>TRBV19|TRBJ1-5|-|once
CASRQGRVQPQHF
TGTGCCAGTAGACAGGGAAGGGTTCAGCCCCAGCATTTT
>TRBV14|TRBJ2-1|TRBD1|-
CASSQHLRDSLDEQFF
TGTGCCAGCAGCCAACACCTCCGGGACAGCCTGGATGAGCAGTTCTTC
>TRBV10-1|TRBJ2-5|-|-
CASPPRAGEETQYF
TGCGCCAGCCCCCCGCGGGCCGGGGAAGAGACCCAGTACTTC
>TRBV5-6|TRBJ2-5|-|-
CASSLGRKETQYF
TGTGCCAGCAGCTTGGGTCGGAAGGAGACCCAGTACTTC
>TRBV28|TRBJ2-1|TRBD2|-
CASRRTSGLRFF
TGTGCCAGCAGACGGACTAGCGGGTTACGGTTCTTC
>TRBV5-4|TRBJ2-5|-|-
CASSFGTGPGETQYF
TGTGCCAGCAGCTTTGGAACGGGGCCAGGGGAGACCCAGTACTTC
>TRBV29-1|TRBJ2-3|-|-
CSGWPGLGITDTQYF
TGCAGCGGATGGCCGGGACTTGGGATTACAGATACGCAGTATTTT
>TRBV10-3|TRBJ1-5|-|-
CAISEFGRGGQPQHF
TGTGCCATCAGTGAGTTTGGCAGGGGAGGTCAGCCCCAGCATTTT
>TRBV18|TRBJ1-5|-|once
CASSPSIVRGNQPQHF
TGTGCCAGCTCACCCTCCATTGTGAGGGGAAATCAGCCCCAGCATTTT
>TRBV6-1|TRBJ1-4|-|-
CASSLQGRAEKLFF
TGTGCCAGCAGTCTTCAGGGGAGGGCTGAAAAACTGTTTTTT
>TRBV23-1|TRBJ2-7|-|-
CASSLASHYEQYF
TGCGCCAGCAGTCTAGCTAGTCACTACGAGCAGTACTTC
>TRBV29-1|TRBJ2-3|TRBD2|once
CSVGLAGGTDTQYF
TGCAGCGTTGGACTAGCGGGAGGCACAGATACGCAGTATTTT
>TRBV10-2|TRBJ2-3|-|-
CASSLPPLDTQYF
TGCGCCAGCTCTCTACCCCCGCTAGATACGCAGTATTTT
>TRBV5-1|TRBJ1-2|TRBD1|-
CASSLGTGVNYGYTF
TGCGCCAGCAGCCTAGGGACAGGAGTTAACTATGGCTACACCTTC
>TRBV5-1|TRBJ1-1|-|-
CASSSQWGDTEAFF
TGCGCCAGCAGCTCCCAATGGGGTGACACTGAAGCTTTCTTT
>TRBV5-1|TRBJ2-1|-|-
CASSLFPFDEQFF
TGCGCCAGCAGCTTGTTCCCGTTCGATGAGCAGTTCTTC
>TRBV7-8|TRBJ2-4|-|-
CASSPRAKNIQYF
TGTGCCAGCAGCCCGAGGGCCAAAAACATTCAGTACTTC
>TRBV21-1|TRBJ2-6|-|-
CASTTRHLSSGANVLTF
TGTGCCAGCACTACGCGACACCTGAGCTCTGGGGCCAACGTCCTGACTTTC
>TRBV19|TRBJ2-7|TRBD1|once
CASSRPGQGKNEQYF
TGTGCCAGTAGTCGGCCGGGACAGGGAAAGAACGAGCAGTACTTC
>TRBV4-2|TRBJ2-3|TRBD1|-
CASSQGGDRAPDTQYF
TGTGCCAGCAGCCAAGGGGGGGACAGGGCCCCAGATACGCAGTATTTT
>TRBV5-1|TRBJ1-1|-|-
CASTLGTRMNTEAFF
TGCGCCAGCACCCTTGGAACCAGAATGAACACTGAAGCTTTCTTT
>TRBV2|TRBJ2-1|TRBD2|-
CASRKTSGHEQFF
TGTGCCAGCAGAAAGACTAGCGGTCATGAGCAGTTCTTC